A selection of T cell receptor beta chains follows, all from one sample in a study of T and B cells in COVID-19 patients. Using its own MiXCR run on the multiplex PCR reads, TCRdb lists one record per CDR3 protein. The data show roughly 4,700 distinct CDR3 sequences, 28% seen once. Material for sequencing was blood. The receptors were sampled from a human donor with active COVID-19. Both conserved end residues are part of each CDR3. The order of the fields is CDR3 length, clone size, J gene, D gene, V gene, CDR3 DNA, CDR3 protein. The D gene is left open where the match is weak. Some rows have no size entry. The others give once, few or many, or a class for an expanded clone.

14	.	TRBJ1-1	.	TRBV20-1	TGCAGTGCTAGACCGGGGGCGTCGAACACTGAAGCTTTCTTT	CSARPGASNTEAFF
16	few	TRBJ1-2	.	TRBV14	TGTGCCAGCAGCCCGATCCTACACCCCAATAACTATGGCTACACCTTC	CASSPILHPNNYGYTF
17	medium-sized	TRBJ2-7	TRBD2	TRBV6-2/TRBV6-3	TGTGCCAGCAGACCCCGACTAGCGGGATTAAGCTCCTACGAGCAGTACTTC	CASRPRLAGLSSYEQYF
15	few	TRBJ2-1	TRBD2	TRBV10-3	TGTGCCATCAGTGGGGGTAGCGGGGCTTACAATGAGCAGTTCTTC	CAISGGSGAYNEQFF
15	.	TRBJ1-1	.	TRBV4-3	TGCGCCAGCAGCCGGGAACGGGGGGTGAACACTGAAGCTTTCTTT	CASSRERGVNTEAFF
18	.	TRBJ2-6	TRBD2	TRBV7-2	TGTGCCAGCAGCCCCCCAGCCGGGAGGGCCGCTGGGGCCAACGTCCTGACTTTC	CASSPPAGRAAGANVLTF
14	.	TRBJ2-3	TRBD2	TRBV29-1	TGCAGCGTAGGACTAGCGGGAGGAGGAGATACGCAGTATTTT	CSVGLAGGGDTQYF
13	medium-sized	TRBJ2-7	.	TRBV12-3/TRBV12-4	TGTGCCAGCAGCTCATACGGCCTGCGGGAGCAGTACTTC	CASSSYGLREQYF
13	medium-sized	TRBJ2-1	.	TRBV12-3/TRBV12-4	TGTGCCAGCAGTTTAGATGGTAACAATGAGCAGTTCTTC	CASSLDGNNEQFF
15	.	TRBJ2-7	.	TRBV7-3	TGTGCCAGCAGCTTGGGTTCCGGATACCCCTACGAGCAGTACTTC	CASSLGSGYPYEQYF
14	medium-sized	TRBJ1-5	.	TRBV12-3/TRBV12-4	TGTGCCAGCAGTTTTGGGACACGCAATCAGCCCCAGCATTTT	CASSFGTRNQPQHF
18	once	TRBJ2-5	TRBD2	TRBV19	TGTGCCAGTAACACCTGGGGCGGGACTAGCGGGAGTATAGAGACCCAGTACTTC	CASNTWGGTSGSIETQYF
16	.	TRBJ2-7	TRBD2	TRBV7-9	TGTGCCAGCAGCTTACAGGGACTAGCGGGAGTAGCCGAGCAGTACTTC	CASSLQGLAGVAEQYF
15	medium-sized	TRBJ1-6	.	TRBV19	TGTGCCAGTAGTATTGACAGACTCCATAATTCACCCCTCCACTTT	CASSIDRLHNSPLHF
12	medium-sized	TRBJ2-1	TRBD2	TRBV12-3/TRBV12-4	TGTGCCAGCAGTCGACTAGCCGATGAGCAGTTCTTC	CASSRLADEQFF
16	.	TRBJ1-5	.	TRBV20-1	TGCAGTGCTAGAGATTGGGGGGAAAGCAGGGATCAGCCCCAGCATTTT	CSARDWGESRDQPQHF
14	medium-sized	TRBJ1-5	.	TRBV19	TGTGCCAGTAGTTTCCAACAGGGTAATCAGCCCCAGCATTTT	CASSFQQGNQPQHF
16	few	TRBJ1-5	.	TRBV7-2	TGTGCCAGCAGCTTAGCTGGGCAGGGGAACGGTCAGCCCCAGCATTTT	CASSLAGQGNGQPQHF
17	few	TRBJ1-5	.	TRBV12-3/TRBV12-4	TGTGCCAGCAGTTCCTTCAGTGGACCGAACAGCAATCAGCCCCAGCATTTT	CASSSFSGPNSNQPQHF
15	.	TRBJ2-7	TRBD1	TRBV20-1	TGCAGTGCTAGCTCGGGACAGATCGGTACCTACGAGCAGTACTTC	CSASSGQIGTYEQYF
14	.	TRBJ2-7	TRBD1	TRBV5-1	TGCGCCAGCAGCTTGGCCGTGGGACAGTACGAGCAGTACTTC	CASSLAVGQYEQYF
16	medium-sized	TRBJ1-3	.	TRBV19	TGTGCCAGTAGTATGAAGCGACAGTTCTCTGGAAACACCATATATTTT	CASSMKRQFSGNTIYF
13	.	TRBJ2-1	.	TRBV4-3	TGCGCCAGCAGCCAAGTCTTGGTGAATGAGCAGTTCTTC	CASSQVLVNEQFF
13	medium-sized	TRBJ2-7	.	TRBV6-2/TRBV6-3	TGTGCCAGCCGAATCACTAGTACCTACGAGCAGTACTTC	CASRITSTYEQYF
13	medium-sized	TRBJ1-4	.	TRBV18	TGTGCCAGCTCACCAGGACAGAATGAAAAACTGTTTTTT	CASSPGQNEKLFF
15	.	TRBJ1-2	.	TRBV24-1	TGTGCCACCAGCACCACTCGGGACAACGGGTATGGCTACACCTTC	CATSTTRDNGYGYTF
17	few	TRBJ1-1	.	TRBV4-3	TGCGCCAGCAGCCAAGGAGGGGCGGGGAACTTGGGGACTGAAGCTTTCTTT	CASSQGGAGNLGTEAFF
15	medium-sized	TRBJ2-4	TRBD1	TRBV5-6	TGTGCCAGCAGCCCCCCAACAGGGGCAAGGGACATTCAGTACTTC	CASSPPTGARDIQYF
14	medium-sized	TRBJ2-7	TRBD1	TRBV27	TGTGCCAGCAGACCCGGACAGGGTTCGGGCGAGCAGTACTTC	CASRPGQGSGEQYF
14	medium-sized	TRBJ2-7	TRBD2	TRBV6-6	TGTGCCAGCAGTACCTGGACTAGCGAGTACGAGCAGTACTTC	CASSTWTSEYEQYF
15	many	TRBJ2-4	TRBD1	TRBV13	TGTGCCAGCAGCCCGACAGGGGACGCCAAAAACATTCAGTACTTC	CASSPTGDAKNIQYF
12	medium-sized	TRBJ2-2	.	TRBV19	TGTGCCAGTAGTCCCCCCGTCCGGGAGCTGTTTTTT	CASSPPVRELFF
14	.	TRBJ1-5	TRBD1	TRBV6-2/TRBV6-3	TGTGCCAGCAGGTCTCAGGGGGATGCTCAGCCCCAGCATTTT	CASRSQGDAQPQHF